This record covers a single TCR beta chain. As yet, its antigen is unknown. Produced via immunoSEQ multiplex PCR; TCRdb's table is partial and in-frame only. The sample lists about 66,000 clones, more than 80% occurring once. CDR1 and CDR2 from the germline V gene are SGHDN and FVKESK. This CDR3 contains 17 residues. Trimming pared 1 base from V and 1 base from J, leaving 14 bases between. The entry originates in a study of OX40 agonist ivuxolimab in advanced cancers. Study at large: Among those enrolled, mean age was around 55 years (range about 23 to 79) and about 82% were male.

Study-wide results and limits: CD4+ and CD8+ blood T cells expanded clonally by week 6 at 0.1 to 3.0 mg/kg.

It was autoimmune disease history or systemic immunosuppression that excluded patients. Baseline, cycle 4 day 1, and cycle 7 day 1 were the blood sampling points. J is TRBJ1-3 and V is TRBV14, with a possible D match to TRBD1 (5 bases). This receptor was identified in an adult with an advanced solid tumor such as melanoma, head and neck, liver or kidney cancer. This sample comprised CD4+ or CD8+ T cells sorted from blood, obtained in a trial of the OX40 agonist ivuxolimab. The CDR3 is CASSQVPGRGSGNTIYF. CDR3 DNA sequence: TGTGCCAGCAGCCAAGTTCCAGGGAGGGGTTCTGGAAACACCATATATTTT.